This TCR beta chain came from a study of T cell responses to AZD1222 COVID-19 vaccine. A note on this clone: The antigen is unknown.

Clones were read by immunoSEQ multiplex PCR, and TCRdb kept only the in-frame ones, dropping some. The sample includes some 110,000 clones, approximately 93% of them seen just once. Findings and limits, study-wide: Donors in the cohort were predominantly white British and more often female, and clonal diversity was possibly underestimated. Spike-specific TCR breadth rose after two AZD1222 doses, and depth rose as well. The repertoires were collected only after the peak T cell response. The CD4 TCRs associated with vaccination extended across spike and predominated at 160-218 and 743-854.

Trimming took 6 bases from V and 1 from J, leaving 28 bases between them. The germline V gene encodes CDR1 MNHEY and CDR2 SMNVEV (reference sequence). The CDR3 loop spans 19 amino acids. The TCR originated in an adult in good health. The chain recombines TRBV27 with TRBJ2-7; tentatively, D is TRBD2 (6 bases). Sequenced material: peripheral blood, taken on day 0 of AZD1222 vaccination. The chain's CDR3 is CASSLGSRGLLRPSYEQYF. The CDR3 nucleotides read TGTGCCAGCAGCCTCGGGAGTCGAGGACTCCTAAGACCTTCCTACGAGCAGTACTTC.